These 20 T cell receptor beta chains came from one sample sequenced in a study of blood T cell repertoires in COVID-19. Assay: immunoSEQ multiplex PCR; the TCRdb copy retains only in-frame clones and omits some. The repertoire holds 200,000 to 250,000 clones, with around 87% as singletons. The sequenced sample consisted of peripheral blood. These receptors were obtained from a woman in her 30s who had recovered from COVID-19.

The CDR3 protein is CASSFFRSNTGELFF. The CDR3 region has the DNA TGTGCCAGCAGCTTCTTTCGGTCGAACACCGGGGAGCTGTTTTTT. The chain recombines TRBV5-6 with TRBJ2-2; D is uncertain. The ends were cut back, 2 bases at V and 0 bases at J, with 8 bases in the middle. Germline V gene lookup returns CDR1 SGHDT and CDR2 YYEEEE. The CDR3 length is 15 residues.

The chain recombines TRBV9 with TRBJ1-3; D not certain. V was pared by 3 bases and J by 4 bases, with 11 bases between. The CDR3 runs 14 residues. Per the germline V gene, CDR1 is SGDLS and CDR2 is YYNGEE. CDR3 sequence (DNA): TGTGCCAGCAGCGATCCCCGCGGGGGAAACACCATATATTTT. Protein product: CASSDPRGGNTIYF.

This clone has more than one count but fewer than ten. The DNA of the CDR3 is TGTGCCAGCAGCTTAGTTGCGGGGGTCCTAGGATACGAGCAGTACTTC. It is translated as CASSLVAGVLGYEQYF. The chain carries TRBV7-9 and TRBJ2-7; TRBD2 aligns across 7 bases. In germline, CDR1 is SEHNR, CDR2 FQNEAQ (reference sequence). The CDR3 runs to 16 residues. After removal of 1 base from V and 4 bases from J, the junction contained 10 bases not matched to a gene.

This chain joins TRBV5-1 and TRBJ2-3; 14 bases fit TRBD2. The CDR3 runs 18 residues. Germline V gene lookup returns CDR1 SGHRS and CDR2 YFSETQ. V shed 3 bases and J 0 bases; nucleotides not matched to a gene: 6. CDR3 region: CASSSGLAGGLSTDTQYF. The CDR3 DNA reads TGCGCCAGCAGCTCAGGACTAGCGGGGGGCCTAAGCACAGATACGCAGTATTTT.

This sequence joins TRBV7-2 and TRBJ1-2; TRBD1 agrees at 9 bases. The CDR3 runs to 14 residues. V was clipped by 5 bases and J by 8 bases; unmatched bases: 9. CDR1 and CDR2 (germline): SGHTA, FQGNSA. The CDR3 region has the DNA TGTGCCAGCAGCCCGGGATGGGGACAGGGCGGCTACACCTTC. This translates into CASSPGWGQGGYTF.

This clone was seen only a few times. The chain employs TRBV19 and TRBJ2-2; 8 bases fit TRBD2. Per germline, CDR1 LNHDA and CDR2 SQIVND (reference sequence). Trimming at V came to 4 bases and at J to 10 bases, leaving 11 bases not matched to a gene. The CDR3 has 15 residues. Written as DNA, the CDR3 is TGTGCCAGTAGTAGAGCTCTAGCGGGCCCGCTGGAGCTGTTTTTT. This sequence encodes CASSRALAGPLELFF.

This clone occurred a few times. The rearrangement joins TRBV30 to TRBJ2-3, with TRBD2 matching 10 bases. J gave up 2 bases and V 1 base, and 3 bases lay outside the gene matches. The germline CDR1 and CDR2 sequences are GTSNPN and SVGIG (reference sequence). The CDR3 spans 15 residues. The CDR3 region is CAWSAGLAITDTQYF. Here the CDR3 DNA reads TGTGCCTGGAGTGCGGGACTAGCGATCACAGATACGCAGTATTTT.

The chain couples TRBV6-5 to TRBJ2-7, with a tentative D call TRBD2 (6 bases). Germline V lookup: CDR1 MNHEY, CDR2 SVGAGI. CDR3 length: 11 amino acids. The V end lost 7 bases, the J end lost 6 bases, and 10 bases lay between the germline ends. The CDR3 DNA is TGTGCCAGCACCGCGGGACTCGAGCAGTACTTC. It translates to CASTAGLEQYF.

The chain is built from TRBV19 and TRBJ1-5; D ambiguous. The CDR3 runs 12 residues. V lost 5 bases, J lost 1 base, and 3 bases lay in between. CDR1 is LNHDA, CDR2 SQIVND, per germline (reference sequence). CDR3 DNA sequence: TGTGCCAGTAGTGAGAGCAATCAGCCCCAGCATTTT. This codes for CASSESNQPQHF.

The rearrangement joins TRBV30 to TRBJ1-5, with 7 bases aligning to TRBD1. J lost 4 bases, V lost 8 bases, and 14 bases had no gene match. Per germline, CDR1 GTSNPN and CDR2 SVGIG (reference sequence). The CDR3 has 15 residues. The chain's CDR3 is CAATTSGQPNQPQHF. The CDR3 bases are TGTGCCGCGACCACCTCGGGACAGCCAAATCAGCCCCAGCATTTT.

V and J are TRBV19 and TRBJ2-3, with 13 positions matching TRBD2. The CDR3 contains 15 residues. V lost 5 bases to trimming and J lost 4 bases; unmatched junction nucleotides: 3. CDR1 LNHDA and CDR2 SQIVND come from the germline V gene (reference sequence). The CDR3 here is CASSELAGGPDTQYF. The CDR3, as DNA: TGTGCCAGTAGTGAACTAGCGGGGGGGCCAGATACGCAGTATTTT.

The gene calls are TRBV10-3 and TRBJ1-4, with a tentative D call TRBD1 (5 bases). V was trimmed by 7 bases and J by 6 bases, leaving 12 bases between them. The CDR3 extends over 13 amino acids. Germline lookup yields CDR1 ENHRY and CDR2 SYGVKD. The CDR3 spells CAIKPREDEKLFF. The CDR3 nucleotides are TGTGCCATCAAACCCAGGGAGGATGAAAAACTGTTTTTT.

The V call is TRBV29-1, the J call TRBJ2-1; the match to TRBD2 covers 10 bases. The CDR3 is 14 residues long. V was pared by 8 bases and J by 3 bases, with 7 bases of the junction left unmatched. Germline V lookup: CDR1 SQVTM, CDR2 ANQGSEA. CDR3 loop: CSFTGTSVYNEQFF. The CDR3 DNA is TGCAGCTTCACCGGGACTAGCGTCTACAATGAGCAGTTCTTC.

This chain connects TRBV6-6 to TRBJ1-1, with D hard to call. CDR1 is MNHNY and CDR2 is SVGAGI in the germline V gene (reference sequence). The CDR3 is 15 residues long. Trimming cost V 2 bases and J 0 bases, with 10 bases left between them. This CDR3 reads CASSYRSQMNTEAFF. DNA for the CDR3: TGTGCCAGCAGTTACCGCTCACAAATGAACACTGAAGCTTTCTTT.

This chain uses TRBV30 with TRBJ2-3; TRBD1 might be the D (6 bases). Trimming took off 3 bases at V and 4 bases at J, with 14 bases between the two ends. The germline CDR1 and CDR2 sequences are GTSNPN and SVGIG (reference sequence). The CDR3 sequence is 14 residues long. CDR3 bases: TGTGCCTGGAGGGGCTCTGGGACACCAGATACGCAGTATTTT. Protein: CAWRGSGTPDTQYF.

Here the CDR3 DNA reads TGTGCCAGCAGTTTAAGGGGGGACAGGGGAGTGAACACTGAAGCTTTCTTT. This gives the protein CASSLRGDRGVNTEAFF. The chain links TRBV27 to TRBJ1-1, with 10 bases aligning to TRBD1. The germline CDR1 and CDR2 sequences are MNHEY and SMNVEV (reference sequence). The junction had 6 bases not matched to a gene; V was cut back by 2 bases and J by 0 bases. The CDR3 is 17 amino acids.

The CDR3 loop is CASSQWGQGDVNNQPQHF. The CDR3 bases are TGTGCCAGCAGCCAATGGGGGCAGGGGGATGTCAACAATCAGCCCCAGCATTTT. The genes are TRBV3-1 (or the pseudogene TRBV3-2) and TRBJ1-5; 7 bases are a match to TRBD1. V trimming: 2 bases; J trimming: 3 bases; junction bases outside the gene matches: 13. The CDR3 extends over 18 amino acids. Germline-derived CDR1 and CDR2 are LGHDT and YNNKEL (reference sequence).

V gene TRBV11-2 combines with J gene TRBJ2-7; the D gene is possibly TRBD2 (6 bases). The CDR3 length is 16 residues. Germline lookup yields CDR1 SGHAT and CDR2 FQNNGV. Trimming took off 1 base at V and 2 bases at J, with 15 bases between the two ends. In nucleotides, the CDR3 is TGTGCCAGCAGCTTAGCGGAGGGGAATTGGGCCTACGAGCAGTACTTC. The encoded protein is CASSLAEGNWAYEQYF. The variable domain in full, with the rest retrieved from reference TRBV11-2 and TRBJ2-7, is EAGVAQSPRYKIIEKRQSVAFWCNPISGHATLYWYQQILGQGPKLLIQFQNNGVVDDSQLPKDRFSAERLKGVDSTLKIQPAKLEDSAVYLCASSLAEGNWAYEQYFGPGTRLTVT.

This clone is a singleton in its sample. This sequence joins TRBV5-1 and TRBJ1-6, with a possible D match to TRBD1 (5 bases). The CDR3 spans 15 residues. From germline, CDR1 is SGHRS and CDR2 YFSETQ. V was cut by 0 bases and J by 5 bases, with 9 bases left in between. The CDR3 region has the DNA TGCGCCAGCAGCTTGGTGGGGGGTGATAATTCACCCCTCCACTTT. Encoded protein: CASSLVGGDNSPLHF.

The sample holds a few counts of this clone. V usage is TRBV4-1 and J usage is TRBJ1-5; the D gene is possibly TRBD1 (5 bases). V was pared by 0 bases and J by 0 bases, with 6 bases between. This CDR3 has 15 amino acids. Per the germline V gene, CDR1 is MGHRA and CDR2 is YSYEKL. The DNA for the CDR3 is TGCGCCAGCAGCCAAGACAGGGTTAGCAATCAGCCCCAGCATTTT. It specifies CASSQDRVSNQPQHF.